A selection of T cell receptor beta chains follows, all from one sample in a study of cytomegalovirus exposure and HLA in healthy donors. Data came from immunoSEQ multiplex PCR; TCRdb stores just in-frame clones and leaves some out. The table shows under 150,000 clones, with about 90% occurring only once. Sequencing was carried out using PBMCs. The receptors originated from a young woman in good health and CMV-seronegative. The CDR3 runs from the conserved cysteine through the conserved F or W. The order of the fields is clone size, D gene, J gene, V gene, CDR3 protein, CDR3 DNA. A D gene is named only where the DNA matches it firmly. Size values are once, few and many counts, or a class for expanded clones, and some rows have none.

>NA|TRBD1|TRBJ2-2|TRBV11-2
CASNRIQGATGELFF
TGTGCCAGCAACCGAATCCAGGGGGCCACCGGGGAGCTGTTTTTT
>NA|TRBD1|TRBJ1-5|TRBV2
CASSTGGVKPQHF
TGTGCCAGCAGTACAGGGGGCGTGAAGCCCCAGCATTTT
>few|NA|TRBJ1-4|TRBV4-1
CASSQGDTYNEKLFF
TGCGCCAGCAGCCAAGGGGACACCTATAATGAAAAACTGTTTTTT
>NA|NA|TRBJ1-4|TRBV19
CASAGSWGDGREKLFF
TGTGCCAGCGCTGGATCTTGGGGAGACGGGCGCGAAAAACTGTTTTTT
>NA|TRBD2|TRBJ2-1|TRBV5-1
CASRNSGATYNEQFF
TGCGCCAGCAGGAATAGCGGGGCTACTTACAATGAGCAGTTCTTC
>NA|NA|TRBJ2-2|TRBV5-6
CASSLDSPGELFF
TGTGCCAGCAGCTTGGATAGCCCCGGGGAGCTGTTTTTT
>NA|NA|TRBJ1-2|TRBV6-5
CASSYSTTGRIGGYTF
TGTGCCAGCAGTTACTCGACAACAGGGCGTATAGGTGGCTACACCTTC
>NA|TRBD1|TRBJ2-7|TRBV27
CATQPLFGTGRTREQYF
TGTGCCACCCAACCACTATTTGGGACAGGGCGAACGAGGGAGCAGTACTTC
>NA|TRBD1|TRBJ1-3|TRBV7-2
CASSFQTQGSGNTIYF
TGTGCCAGCAGCTTCCAAACACAGGGGTCTGGAAACACCATATATTTT
>once|NA|TRBJ2-5|TRBV4-3
CASSYLEGAGETQYF
TGCGCCAGCAGCTATCTCGAGGGCGCAGGAGAGACCCAGTACTTC
>NA|TRBD1|TRBJ1-2|TRBV7-6
CASRDPGTGAGYTF
TGTGCCAGCAGAGACCCCGGGACAGGGGCTGGCTACACCTTC
>NA|TRBD1|TRBJ2-7|TRBV30
CAWNPGQAYEQYF
TGTGCCTGGAACCCCGGACAGGCCTACGAGCAGTACTTC
>NA|NA|TRBJ1-2|TRBV5-4
CASSLGTVDYGYTF
TGTGCCAGCAGCTTGGGGACAGTCGACTATGGCTACACCTTC
>NA|NA|TRBJ2-7|TRBV9
CASSPRTSFTYEQYF
TGTGCCAGCAGCCCAAGAACTAGTTTTACCTACGAGCAGTACTTC
>NA|NA|TRBJ2-2|TRBV6-5
CASSYSQAGELFF
TGTGCCAGCAGTTACTCCCAGGCCGGGGAGCTGTTTTTT
>once|TRBD1|TRBJ1-4|TRBV6-1
CASRGGGTGDEKLFF
TGTGCCAGCAGGGGTGGGGGGACAGGGGATGAAAAACTGTTTTTT
>NA|NA|TRBJ2-7|TRBV27
CASSLFGSFTGEQYF
TGTGCCAGCAGTTTATTCGGCTCCTTTACAGGGGAGCAGTACTTC
>NA|TRBD1|TRBJ2-3|TRBV7-6
CASSRTGGRADTQYF
TGTGCCAGCAGCCGGACAGGGGGGAGAGCAGATACGCAGTATTTT
>NA|TRBD2|TRBJ2-3|TRBV28
CASSLPAGAGTDTQYF
TGTGCCAGCAGTTTACCAGCGGGAGCCGGCACAGATACGCAGTATTTT
>NA|NA|TRBJ2-1|TRBV7-2
CASSLRNRGAPSDEQFF
TGTGCCAGCAGCTTACGCAATCGGGGGGCCCCGTCCGATGAGCAGTTCTTC
>NA|TRBD2|TRBJ2-7|TRBV7-9
CASSPGLAGGTYEQYF
TGTGCCAGCAGCCCGGGACTAGCGGGGGGAACCTACGAGCAGTACTTC
>once|NA|TRBJ2-7|TRBV4-2
CASSQPPGTDSYEQYF
TGTGCCAGCAGCCAGCCTCCCGGGACTGACTCCTACGAGCAGTACTTC
>few|NA|TRBJ1-2|TRBV6-5
CASSYTGHGYTF
TGTGCCAGCAGTTACACAGGCCATGGCTACACCTTC
>NA|NA|TRBJ1-2|TRBV10-1
CASSQTRVVNYGYTF
TGCGCCAGCAGTCAAACCAGGGTGGTTAACTATGGCTACACCTTC
>NA|TRBD1|TRBJ1-5|TRBV6-6
CASSRQGIQPQHF
TGTGCCAGCAGTCGACAGGGGATCCAGCCCCAGCATTTT
>NA|NA|TRBJ2-7|TRBV30
CAWSVAGSGGLLGQYF
TGTGCCTGGAGTGTAGCTGGGTCGGGGGGCCTCCTCGGGCAGTACTTC
>NA|TRBD1|TRBJ1-5|TRBV2
CASRELRTGGNQPQHF
TGTGCCAGCAGGGAGCTAAGGACAGGGGGCAATCAGCCCCAGCATTTT
>NA|TRBD1|TRBJ1-2|TRBV9
CASSATGGNYGYTF
TGTGCCAGCAGCGCGACAGGGGGTAACTATGGCTACACCTTC
>NA|TRBD2|TRBJ2-5|TRBV5-1
CASSLEGGGQETQYF
TGCGCCAGCAGCTTGGAAGGCGGGGGCCAAGAGACCCAGTACTTC
>NA|NA|TRBJ1-5|TRBV23-1
CASSHPDLGTHQPQHF
TGCGCCAGCAGTCATCCCGACTTGGGTACGCACCAGCCCCAGCATTTT
>NA|TRBD1|TRBJ2-7|TRBV7-8
CASRSRDRDYEQYF
TGTGCCAGCAGGTCCCGGGACAGGGACTACGAGCAGTACTTC
>NA|TRBD1|TRBJ1-4|TRBV9
CASSQTGGYEKLFF
TGTGCCAGCAGCCAGACAGGGGGCTATGAAAAACTGTTTTTT
>NA|NA|TRBJ2-7|TRBV10-3
CAISDYEGAYEQYF
TGTGCCATCAGTGACTACGAGGGGGCCTACGAGCAGTACTTC
>NA|TRBD1|TRBJ1-2|TRBV15
CATSTYGTGDGYTF
TGTGCCACCAGCACATACGGGACAGGGGATGGCTACACCTTC
>NA|NA|TRBJ1-5|TRBV27
CASGETGSLVQPQHF
TGTGCCAGCGGGGAAACAGGGAGTTTGGTTCAGCCCCAGCATTTT
>NA|NA|TRBJ2-7|TRBV27
CASSLSSGPGISYEQYF
TGTGCCAGCAGTTTATCGAGCGGTCCAGGAATCTCCTACGAGCAGTACTTC
>NA|NA|TRBJ1-5|TRBV2
CASSEAGLREPQHF
TGTGCCAGCAGTGAAGCGGGACTTCGGGAGCCCCAGCATTTT
>NA|NA|TRBJ1-2|TRBV25-1
CASSESRRGYGYTF
TGTGCCAGCAGTGAAAGCCGGAGAGGCTATGGCTACACCTTC
>NA|TRBD2|TRBJ2-1|TRBV2
CASKISGLGTLNEQFF
TGTGCCAGCAAAATCTCGGGACTAGGAACTCTCAATGAGCAGTTCTTC
>once|NA|TRBJ1-2|TRBV7-9
CASTITGGGSAYTF
TGTGCCAGCACGATTACCGGGGGGGGCAGCGCCTACACCTTC
>NA|NA|TRBJ1-5|TRBV27
CASSFLGAFNQPQHF
TGTGCCAGCAGTTTCCTAGGGGCTTTTAATCAGCCCCAGCATTTT
>few|TRBD1|TRBJ1-5|TRBV30
CAWTTGGAWQPQHF
TGTGCCTGGACGACAGGGGGCGCGTGGCAGCCCCAGCATTTT
>NA|TRBD1|TRBJ1-3|TRBV30
CAWRGQMGNTIYF
TGTGCCTGGAGGGGACAGATGGGAAACACCATATATTTT
>NA|TRBD1|TRBJ1-5|TRBV2
CASSERGRGLGNQPQHF
TGTGCCAGCAGTGAACGAGGTAGGGGGCTGGGCAATCAGCCCCAGCATTTT
>NA|TRBD2|TRBJ2-3|TRBV2
CANQRGPSTDTQYF
TGTGCCAACCAGCGGGGACCGAGCACAGATACGCAGTATTTT
>NA|NA|TRBJ2-7|TRBV2
CASSSSDRGYEQYF
NA
>once|TRBD2|TRBJ2-3|TRBV25-1
CASSTSGSTDTQYF
TGTGCCAGCAGTACTAGCGGAAGCACAGATACGCAGTATTTT
>NA|NA|TRBJ1-2|TRBV5-1
CASSTDGGYGYTF
TGCGCCAGCAGCACCGACGGAGGATATGGCTACACCTTC
>NA|NA|TRBJ1-2|TRBV4-1
CASSQEQGYGYTF
TGCGCCAGCAGCCAGGAACAGGGCTATGGCTACACCTTC
>NA|NA|TRBJ2-5|TRBV21-1
CASSFGTVPQETQYF
TGTGCCAGCAGCTTCGGGACAGTACCCCAAGAGACCCAGTACTTC
>NA|NA|TRBJ2-3|TRBV4-2
CASSQGPGREGVDTQYF
TGTGCCAGCAGCCAAGGTCCCGGGAGAGAGGGAGTAGATACGCAGTATTTT
>NA|TRBD2|TRBJ2-7|TRBV9
CASSVDQLAGSYEQYF
TGTGCCAGCAGCGTAGATCAACTAGCGGGCTCCTACGAGCAGTACTTC
>NA|TRBD1|TRBJ2-5|TRBV10-2
CASSDPLTGELQETQYF
TGCGCCAGCAGTGACCCGTTAACAGGGGAATTACAAGAGACCCAGTACTTC
>once|TRBD1|TRBJ1-2|TRBV30
CAWGDRDYGYTF
TGTGCCTGGGGAGACAGGGACTATGGCTACACCTTC
>NA|TRBD2|TRBJ2-7|TRBV28
CASSLSGAYEQYF
TGTGCCAGCAGTTTAAGCGGGGCCTACGAGCAGTACTTC
>NA|NA|TRBJ2-3|TRBV30
CAWSLGGTTDTQYF
TGTGCCTGGAGTCTGGGAGGCACCACAGATACGCAGTATTTT
>NA|NA|TRBJ1-2|TRBV7-2
CASSHRAGGNYGYTF
TGTGCCAGCAGCCACCGGGCGGGAGGGAACTATGGCTACACCTTC